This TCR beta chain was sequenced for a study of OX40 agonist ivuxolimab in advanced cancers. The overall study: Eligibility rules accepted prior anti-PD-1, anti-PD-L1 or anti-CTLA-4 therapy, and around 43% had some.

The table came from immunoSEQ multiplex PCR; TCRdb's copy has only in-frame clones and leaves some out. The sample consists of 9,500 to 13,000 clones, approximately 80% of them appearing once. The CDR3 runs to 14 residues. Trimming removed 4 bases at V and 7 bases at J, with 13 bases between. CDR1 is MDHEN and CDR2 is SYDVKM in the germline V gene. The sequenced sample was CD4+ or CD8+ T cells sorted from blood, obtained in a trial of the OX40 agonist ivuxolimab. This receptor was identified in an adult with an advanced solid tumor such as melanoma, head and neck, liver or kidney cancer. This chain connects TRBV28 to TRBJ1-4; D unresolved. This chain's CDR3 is CASSYREAVEKLFF. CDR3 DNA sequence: TGTGCCAGCAGTTACCGGGAGGCTGTTGAAAAACTGTTTTTT.